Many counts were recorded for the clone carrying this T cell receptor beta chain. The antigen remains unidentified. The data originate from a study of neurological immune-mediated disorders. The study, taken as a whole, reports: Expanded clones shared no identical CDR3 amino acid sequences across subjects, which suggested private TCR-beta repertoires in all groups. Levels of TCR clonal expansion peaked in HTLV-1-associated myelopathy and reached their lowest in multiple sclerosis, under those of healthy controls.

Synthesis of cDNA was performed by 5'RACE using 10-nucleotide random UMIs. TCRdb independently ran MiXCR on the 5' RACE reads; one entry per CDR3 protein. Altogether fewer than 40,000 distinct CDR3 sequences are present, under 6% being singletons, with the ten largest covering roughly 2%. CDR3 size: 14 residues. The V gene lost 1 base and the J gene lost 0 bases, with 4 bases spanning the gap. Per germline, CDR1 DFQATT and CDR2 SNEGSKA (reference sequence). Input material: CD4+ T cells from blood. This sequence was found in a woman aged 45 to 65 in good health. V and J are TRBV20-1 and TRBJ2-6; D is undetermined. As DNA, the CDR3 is TGCAGTGCTAGAGGGGGCTCTGGGGCCAACGTCCTGACTTTC. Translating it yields CSARGGSGANVLTF.